Below are 26 T cell receptor beta chains sequenced from a single sample in a study of T cell responses to AZD1222 COVID-19 vaccine. Libraries were prepared by immunoSEQ multiplex PCR; TCRdb keeps only in-frame clonotypes and omits some of them. The table has 95,000 to 110,000 clones, roughly 90% seen once; the top ten hold 8.5% to 10%. The sample consisted of peripheral blood, taken 28 days after the second AZD1222 dose. The receptors derive from an adult who received the AZD1222 COVID-19 vaccine.

The genes are TRBV29-1 and TRBJ2-3; TRBD2 matches at 15 bases. Trimming took 7 bases from V and 1 from J; bases not matched to a gene: 15. The CDR3 is made up of 19 amino acids. Germline-derived CDR1 and CDR2 are SQVTM and ANQGSEA. The CDR3 region has the DNA TGCAGCGCTATCCCGCTCGGACTAGCGGGAGGGCCGGGCACAGATACGCAGTATTTT. This translates into CSAIPLGLAGGPGTDTQYF.

The chain recombines TRBV3-1 (or the pseudogene TRBV3-2) with TRBJ2-5; 12 positions agree with TRBD2. CDR3 size: 20 residues. Germline assignment: CDR1 LGHDT and CDR2 YNNKEL (reference sequence). V gave up 4 bases and J gave up 2 bases; unmatched junction bases: 17. For the CDR3, the DNA is TGTGCCAGCAGCCCGCTGACTAGCGGGAGATACGGGCCCCTGCAAGAGACCCAGTACTTC. Translated: CASSPLTSGRYGPLQETQYF.

The chain couples TRBV28 to TRBJ1-2; D gene unclear. The CDR3 has 14 amino acids. Trimming took 3 bases from V and 4 from J, leaving 12 bases between them. Germline CDR1 reads MDHEN; CDR2 reads SYDVKM. The CDR3 is CASSFQSRTYGYTF. The CDR3 DNA is TGTGCCAGCAGTTTTCAGTCACGAACCTATGGCTACACCTTC.

Points on this clone: A read error may account for a junction end that differs from germline. This sequence joins TRBV2 and TRBJ1-1; TRBD1 might be the D (5 bases). Germline V gene data show CDR1 as SNHLY and CDR2 as FYNNEI. The CDR3 is made up of 13 amino acids. CDR3 nucleotide sequence: TGTGCCAGCAGGGAAGACAGAGACACTGAAGCTTTCTTT. This translates into CASREDRDTEAFF.

V usage is TRBV19 and J usage is TRBJ1-4, with a possible D match to TRBD1 (5 bases). The CDR3 contains 13 residues. The V gene's germline CDR1 is LNHDA and CDR2 SQIVND (reference sequence). The V gene lost 4 bases and the J gene lost 12 bases, with 15 bases spanning the gap. The CDR3 DNA reads as TGTGCCAGTAGTAGAACCGAGACCAGGGAACTGTTTTTT. Amino acids: CASSRTETRELFF.

The V gene is TRBV14, the J gene TRBJ2-2; D perhaps matches TRBD2 (5 bases). Trimming took off 6 bases at V and 4 bases at J, with 12 bases between the two ends. This CDR3 spans 14 amino acids. Germline V gene lookup returns CDR1 SGHDN and CDR2 FVKESK. In DNA form, the CDR3 reads TGTGCCAGCAGTGCCGGGATGGGCACCGGGGAGCTGTTTTTT. Translation: CASSAGMGTGELFF.

This chain joins TRBV7-8 and TRBJ1-5, with TRBD1 as a possible D gene (5 bases). Germline V gene lookup returns CDR1 SGHVS and CDR2 FQNEAQ. V gave up 5 bases and J gave up 2 bases, with 16 bases separating them. The CDR3 runs to 16 residues. The CDR3 DNA sequence: TGTGCCAGCAGCCCGCAGGAAGGGGTGGGCAATCAGCCCCAGCATTTT. It specifies CASSPQEGVGNQPQHF.

J is TRBJ1-3 and V is TRBV5-1; weak D call: TRBD1 (6 bases). The length of the CDR3 is 17 residues. CDR1 and CDR2 (germline): SGHRS, YFSETQ. The V and J ends lost 0 bases and 4 bases respectively, with 17 bases between them. CDR3 amino acids: CASSLGHRENFGNTIYF. In DNA form, the CDR3 reads TGCGCCAGCAGCTTGGGGCACAGGGAAAACTTCGGAAACACCATATATTTT.

Worth noting for this clone: The sample carries other DNA sequences with the same CDR3. The rearrangement uses TRBV7-3 and TRBJ1-3; maybe TRBD1 (6 bases). Trimming cost V 5 bases and J 4 bases, with 9 bases left between them. CDR1 SGHTA and CDR2 FQGTGA come from the germline V gene. There are 13 residues in the CDR3. In DNA, the CDR3 is TGTGCCAGCAGCCCGGGACAAGGAAACACCATATATTTT. Translating gives CASSPGQGNTIYF.

This chain connects TRBV19 to TRBJ2-7; a possible D gene is TRBD1 (7 bases). Trimming pared 6 bases from V and 3 bases from J, leaving 15 bases between. The CDR3 contains 14 residues. Germline V CDR1 and CDR2: LNHDA, SQIVND (reference sequence). The DNA for the CDR3 is TGTGCCAGTAGCCCGACAGGGACTGACTACGAGCAGTACTTC. Protein product: CASSPTGTDYEQYF.

V usage is TRBV25-1 and J usage is TRBJ1-5; 8 nucleotides match TRBD1. The CDR3 is made up of 15 amino acids. Per the germline V gene, CDR1 is MGHDK and CDR2 is SYGVNS. V lost 1 base to trimming and J lost 6 bases; unmatched junction nucleotides: 5. The CDR3 spells CASSESGRGPQPQHF. DNA for the CDR3: TGTGCCAGCAGTGAATCGGGCAGGGGGCCTCAGCCCCAGCATTTT. The full variable domain, completed using reference TRBV25-1 and TRBJ1-5, is EADIYQTPRYLVIGTGKKITLECSQTMGHDKMYWYQQDPGMELHLIHYSYGVNSTEKGDLSSESTVSRIRTEHFPLTLESARPSHTSQYLCASSESGRGPQPQHFGDGTRLSIL.

About this clone itself: The same CDR3 can be traced to other DNA sequences in this sample. In nucleotides, the CDR3 is TGTGCCAGCTCACCGCTAGGAAACACTGAAGCTTTCTTT. The encoded protein is CASSPLGNTEAFF. The V call is TRBV18, the J call TRBJ1-1; no reliable D call. Per germline, CDR1 KGHSH and CDR2 LQKENI. The CDR3 runs to 13 residues. Trimming took 3 bases from V and 2 from J, leaving 7 bases between them.

This chain uses TRBV6-5 with TRBJ1-2; 8 nucleotides match TRBD1. This CDR3 is 13 amino acids long. Germline CDR1 and CDR2: MNHEY and SVGAGI. J lost 8 bases, V lost 7 bases, and 9 bases had no gene match. CDR3 protein: CASTWTGPRGYTF. The CDR3, as DNA: TGTGCCAGCACCTGGACAGGGCCGCGCGGCTACACCTTC.

The chain couples TRBV4-2 to TRBJ1-2, with D possibly TRBD1 on 5 matching bases. The CDR3 runs to 15 residues. The ends were cut back, 0 bases at V and 8 bases at J, with 16 bases in the middle. The germline V gene has CDR1 LGHNA and CDR2 YNFKEQ. The CDR3 DNA reads TGTGCCAGCAGCCAAGATAGGGGCAGGGCGCGCGGCTACACCTTC. The encoded protein is CASSQDRGRARGYTF.

CDR3 region: CASSLQGVNTEAFF. In nucleotides, the CDR3 is TGTGCCAGCAGCTTACAGGGGGTGAACACTGAAGCTTTCTTT. The V gene is TRBV7-3, the J gene TRBJ1-1; TRBD1 aligns across 7 bases. The germline V gene has CDR1 SGHTA and CDR2 FQGTGA. V shed 2 bases and J 0 bases; nucleotides not matched to a gene: 0. The CDR3 sequence is 14 residues long.

V is TRBV9 and J is TRBJ1-5, with unresolved D. This CDR3 has 13 amino acids. CDR1 is SGDLS, CDR2 YYNGEE, per germline. V was clipped by 2 bases and J by 3 bases, with 6 bases between them. The CDR3 protein is CASSVGLNQPQHF. The CDR3 DNA reads as TGTGCCAGCAGCGTGGGCCTCAATCAGCCCCAGCATTTT.

In this sample, this clone turned up many times. CDR3 nucleotides: TGTGCCAGTAGTACCGGGACACAGGGCGCGGAGACCCAGTACTTC. It translates to CASSTGTQGAETQYF. The chain employs TRBV19 and TRBJ2-5; tentatively, D is TRBD1 (6 bases). The CDR3 has 15 residues. CDR1 and CDR2 from the germline V gene are LNHDA and SQIVND (reference sequence). The V end lost 4 bases, the J end lost 5 bases, and 17 bases lay between the germline ends. Full variable domain (remainder filled in from reference TRBV19 and TRBJ2-5): DGGITQSPKYLFRKEGQNVTLSCEQNLNHDAMYWYRQDPGQGLRLIYYSQIVNDFQKGDIAEGYSVSREKKESFPLTVTSAQKNPTAFYLCASSTGTQGAETQYFGPGTRLLVL.

The chain is built from TRBV5-8 and TRBJ2-5, with unresolved D. CDR3 length equals 14 residues. The V gene's germline CDR1 is SGHTS and CDR2 YDEGEE. Trimming shortened V by 5 bases and J by 0 bases, and 11 bases separated the two germline ends. The CDR3 DNA reads TGTGCCAGCAGGCCACTGGCCAACCAAGAGACCCAGTACTTC. This translates into CASRPLANQETQYF.

The chain has TRBV18 and TRBJ2-7; a weak D match, TRBD1 (6 bases). This CDR3 region has 14 residues. Germline V gene sequence: CDR1 KGHSH, CDR2 LQKENI. The V end lost 1 base, the J end lost 5 bases, and 12 bases lay between the germline ends. Here the CDR3 reads CASSPLSTGDEQYF. The CDR3 region has the DNA TGTGCCAGCTCACCACTTTCGACAGGCGACGAGCAGTACTTC. The whole variable domain, filled in from reference TRBV18 and TRBJ2-7, reads NAGVMQNPRHLVRRRGQEARLRCSPMKGHSHVYWYRQLPEEGLKFMVYLQKENIIDESGMPKERFSAEFPKEGPSILRIQQVVRGDSAAYFCASSPLSTGDEQYFGPGTRLTVT.

The V gene is TRBV11-3, the J gene TRBJ2-3, with D perhaps matching TRBD2 (6 bases). The CDR3 length is 18 residues. The ends were cut back, 0 bases at V and 5 bases at J, with 21 bases in the middle. The V gene's germline CDR1 is SGHNT and CDR2 YENEEA. The CDR3 bases are TGTGCCAGCAGCTTAGACTTATGGGGGTCTCCCGGGGGAGATACGCAGTATTTT. As protein: CASSLDLWGSPGGDTQYF. The full variable domain, completed using reference TRBV11-3 and TRBJ2-3, is EAGVVQSPRYKIIEKKQPVAFWCNPISGHNTLYWYLQNLGQGPELLIRYENEEAVDDSQLPKDRFSAERLKGVDSTLKIQPAELGDSAVYLCASSLDLWGSPGGDTQYFGPGTRLTVL.

The chain links TRBV30 to TRBJ1-5, with D unresolved. This CDR3 has 14 residues. Between the trimmed V and J ends, which lost 0 bases and 3 bases, there was a span of 9 bases. From germline, CDR1 is GTSNPN and CDR2 SVGIG (reference sequence). The CDR3 spells CAWSVWGTNQPQHF. DNA of the CDR3: TGTGCCTGGAGTGTATGGGGAACCAATCAGCCCCAGCATTTT.

V and J are TRBV5-6 and TRBJ2-3, with no clear D. The germline V gene has CDR1 SGHDT and CDR2 YYEEEE. The CDR3 length is 16 residues. Trimming took off 4 bases at V and 2 bases at J, with 17 bases between the two ends. This CDR3 is CASSPAVSWTTDTQYF. The CDR3 bases are TGTGCCAGCAGCCCGGCAGTAAGTTGGACCACAGATACGCAGTATTTT.

The V and J genes are TRBV5-4 and TRBJ1-1, with 8 bases that match TRBD1. This CDR3 spans 13 amino acids. CDR1 is SGHNT and CDR2 is YYREEE in the germline V gene (reference sequence). The J segment lost 4 bases and the V segment lost 4 bases, leaving 3 bases of the junction unmatched. The CDR3 loop is CASSPTGATEAFF. The CDR3 bases are TGTGCCAGCAGCCCGACAGGGGCCACTGAAGCTTTCTTT.

This clone was recorded only once. This chain uses TRBV6-2 or TRBV6-3 with TRBJ2-3; D perhaps matches TRBD2 (5 bases). From germline, CDR1 is MNHEY and CDR2 SVGEGT. V shed 4 bases and J shed 0 bases, with 17 bases lying between them. The CDR3 runs to 17 residues. The CDR3 protein is CASSSGGGGGSTDTQYF. The CDR3 DNA reads as TGTGCCAGCAGTTCCGGAGGAGGAGGCGGTAGCACAGATACGCAGTATTTT.

This clone was observed once. J is TRBJ2-5 and V is TRBV14, with D unresolved. The V end was cut by 0 bases, the J end by 6 bases, with 5 bases between. Germline loops: CDR1 SGHDN, CDR2 FVKESK. The CDR3 is made up of 12 amino acids. CDR3 amino acids: CASSQDRQTQYF. DNA of the CDR3: TGTGCCAGCAGCCAAGATCGGCAGACCCAGTACTTC.

This clone came up once. The J gene is TRBJ2-5, the V gene TRBV28; D unresolved. V dropped 8 bases and J dropped 4 bases, with 5 bases sitting between them. Looked up from germline, CDR1 is MDHEN and CDR2 is SYDVKM. CDR3 length equals 10 residues. CDR3 DNA sequence: TGTGCCAGCGGATCAGAGACCCAGTACTTC. Translating it yields CASGSETQYF.